The source of this TCR beta chain is a study of blood T cell repertoires in COVID-19. Background on the study: Acute-phase and convalescent COVID-19 samples originated in the United States, Italy and Spain. PBMCs, B-cell-depleted T cells, or T cells were the source of the cDNA or gDNA that made up the material.

Using immunoSEQ multiplex PCR, the repertoire was profiled, and TCRdb retains in-frame clones only, with some absent. The sample holds 150,000 to 200,000 clones, around 85% seen once. CDR1 is SGHTA, CDR2 FQGNSA, per germline. This CDR3 comprises 15 residues. Trimming pared 2 bases from V and 0 bases from J, leaving 8 bases between. Sequenced sample: peripheral blood. The clonotype originates from a woman aged 80 or over with acute or convalescent COVID-19. V is TRBV7-2 and J is TRBJ1-3; no reliable D call. The DNA of the CDR3 is TGTGCCAGCAGCTTACAGTCCTTCTCTGGAAACACCATATATTTT. The encoded protein is CASSLQSFSGNTIYF.